This entry features one TCR beta chain sequence. Sequencing used immunoSEQ multiplex PCR; TCRdb keeps in-frame clones, though not all of them. The table shows about 2.4 million clones, with approximately 93% occurring only once. The sample is drawn from a study of shared clonotypes between healthy human individuals. The wider study: The study drew on two women and a few men aged 18 to 49 as donors.

The study drew its donors from healthy HIV-negative adults without recent acute infections or vaccinations. The CDR3 is made up of 14 amino acids. Germline V CDR1 and CDR2: SGHTA, FQGNSA. V gave up 3 bases and J gave up 0 bases, with 7 bases separating them. The TCR comes from a young man in good health. Some clones in this sample may be carry-over from other donors' samples. The source material was naive CD4+ T cells from PBMCs. Regarding subset: CD45RA+ positively selected. This chain links TRBV7-2 with TRBJ2-3; the D is unclear. The CDR3 bases are TGTGCCAGCAGCTTCGCCCGAAGCACAGATACGCAGTATTTT. It translates to CASSFARSTDTQYF. The complete variable domain, with remaining parts taken from reference TRBV7-2 and TRBJ2-3, reads GAGVSQSPSNKVTEKGKDVELRCDPISGHTALYWYRQSLGQGLEFLIYFQGNSAPDKSGLPSDRFSAERTGGSVSTLTIQRTQQEDSAVYLCASSFARSTDTQYFGPGTRLTVL.